A single sample is the source of the 13 T cell receptor beta chains below, sequenced in a study of T cell repertoires in aging, cancer and after chemotherapy. The template was genomic DNA from peripheral blood, not RNA. Multiplex touch-down PCR with TRB-A/B primers amplified rearranged V-D-J TRB sequences. TCRdb processed the multiplex PCR reads anew with MiXCR; each CDR3 protein has one entry. The sample comprises around 1,800 distinct CDR3 sequences, 20% to 25% of which are singletons, and approximately 60% rests with the top ten. The material sequenced was blood. Source of these receptors: a human donor with a solid tumor.

This clonotype was observed a handful of times. The chain combines TRBV4-3 with TRBJ1-1, with 9 bases lining up with TRBD1. Germline assignment: CDR1 LGHNA and CDR2 YSLEER. Trimming removed 6 bases from V and 5 bases from J; junction bases left unmatched: 19. The CDR3 is 18 amino acids. The CDR3 region is CASRFFPGTGRGGTEAFF. The CDR3 DNA reads TGCGCCAGCAGATTCTTCCCGGGGACAGGGCGAGGAGGAACTGAAGCTTTCTTT.

In its sample, this clonotype is medium-sized. The rearrangement links TRBV9 to TRBJ2-1; D gene unclear. Trimming left V 3 bases short and J 0 bases short, with 4 bases between. CDR3 size: 13 residues. Per the germline V gene, CDR1 is SGDLS and CDR2 is YYNGEE. The CDR3: CASSASSYNEQFF. The CDR3 bases are TGTGCCAGCAGCGCCAGCTCCTACAATGAGCAGTTCTTC.

The V gene is TRBV6-2 or TRBV6-3, the J gene TRBJ2-2, with 11 bases identical to TRBD2. The CDR3 has 16 residues. V gave up 5 bases and J gave up 4 bases; unmatched junction bases: 6. Germline V gene sequence: CDR1 MNHEY, CDR2 SVGEGT. CDR3 loop: CASSQLAGGPTGELFF. The CDR3 DNA follows: TGTGCCAGCAGTCAGCTAGCGGGAGGTCCCACCGGGGAGCTGTTTTTT.

This clonotype has just a few counts. V gene TRBV20-1 combines with J gene TRBJ2-1, with D unresolved. CDR3 length: 13 residues. Trimming removed 0 bases from V and 4 bases from J, with 7 bases in between. The V gene's germline CDR1 is DFQATT and CDR2 SNEGSKA (reference sequence). The CDR3 bases are TGCAGTGCTAGAGATCACACTTACAATGAGCAGTTCTTC. Its translation: CSARDHTYNEQFF.

This clonotype is judged medium-sized. The genes are TRBV6-5 and TRBJ2-3; D might be TRBD1 (5 bases). The CDR3 has 15 residues. V lost 7 bases to trimming and J lost 1 base, with 15 bases between them. Germline V CDR1 and CDR2: MNHEY, SVGAGI. This chain's CDR3 is CASKQADSRTDTQYF. CDR3 DNA: TGTGCCAGCAAACAAGCCGACAGCCGCACAGATACGCAGTATTTT.

V is TRBV11-1 and J is TRBJ2-3; 11 positions agree with TRBD2. The length of the CDR3 is 17 residues. CDR1 is SGHAT and CDR2 is FQDESV in the germline V gene (reference sequence). The ends lost 1 base at V and 2 bases at J; junction bases unmatched: 5. In DNA form, the CDR3 reads TGTGCCAGCAGCTTAGGGAGGGGACTAGCGGTCACAGATACGCAGTATTTT. Its protein product is CASSLGRGLAVTDTQYF.

Comment on this clonotype: At one end, the junction sequence differs from germline, possibly due to a read error. The chain has TRBV29-1 and TRBJ1-2; no firm D call. The CDR3 consists of 12 residues. Per germline, CDR1 SQVTM and CDR2 ANQGSEA. The CDR3 DNA reads TGCAGCGTTGAAGATCAGCCCTATTGCTACACCTTC. This gives the protein CSVEDQPYCYTF.

By frequency in the sample, this clonotype is medium-sized. This chain links TRBV5-5 with TRBJ2-7, with D perhaps matching TRBD2 (5 bases). Germline V gene data show CDR1 as SGHKS and CDR2 as YYEKEE (reference sequence). V shed 6 bases and J shed 1 base, with 20 bases lying between them. This CDR3 has 16 residues. CDR3 in DNA: TGTGCCAGCACCAACTCCCCGGGAATTCCTTCCTACGAGCAGTACTTC. Protein sequence: CASTNSPGIPSYEQYF.

Within the sample, this clonotype is medium-sized. The V call is TRBV6-1, the J call TRBJ2-7, with D perhaps being TRBD1 or TRBD2 (6 bases each). Germline CDR1 reads MNHNS; CDR2 reads SASEGT. This CDR3 has 18 amino acids. Trimming pared 7 bases from V and 2 bases from J, leaving 27 bases between. Written as DNA, the CDR3 is TGTGCCAGCATAAATCCCACAGGGCCCGAACCGGGGGCCTACGAGCAGTACTTC. This gives the protein CASINPTGPEPGAYEQYF.

This clonotype came up a few times. The chain carries TRBV7-2 and TRBJ1-2; 7 bases map to TRBD1. Germline V gene sequence: CDR1 SGHTA, CDR2 FQGNSA. The CDR3 has 13 residues. With V trimmed by 5 bases and J by 6 bases, 6 bases remained unmatched. The CDR3 DNA reads as TGTGCCAGCAGCCCACAGGGGTGGGATGGCTACACCTTC. Amino acid sequence: CASSPQGWDGYTF.

This clonotype is termed medium-sized. The CDR3 loop reads CASSYVREQFF. Written as DNA, the CDR3 is TGTGCCAGCAGTTACGTTCGGGAGCAGTTCTTC. The V and J genes are TRBV6-2 or TRBV6-3 and TRBJ2-1; no reliable D call. V was cut by 2 bases and J by 10 bases, with 6 bases left in between. CDR1 is MNHEY, CDR2 SVGEGT, per germline. The CDR3 contains 11 residues.

The gene calls are TRBV12-5 and TRBJ2-1; no clear D gene. Germline loops: CDR1 LGHNT, CDR2 FRNRAP. V lost 6 bases and J 2 bases, leaving 11 bases between the germline ends. The length of the CDR3 is 14 residues. CDR3 in DNA: TGTGCTAGTGGCATAGAGGCGCCCTACAATGAGCAGTTCTTC. Translated, it gives CASGIEAPYNEQFF.

The J gene is TRBJ2-1, the V gene TRBV29-1; the match to TRBD2 covers 7 bases. The CDR3 has 14 amino acids. CDR1 is SQVTM, CDR2 ANQGSEA, per germline. Unmatched junction bases numbered 7, after V lost 3 bases and J lost 5 bases. The CDR3 DNA follows: TGCAGCGTTGATCTCCTAGCGGACGACAATGAGCAGTTCTTC. Translated, it gives CSVDLLADDNEQFF.